The next 8 T cell receptor beta chains were all read from a single sample in a study of sequential checkpoint blockade in melanoma. As to treatment: randomized to nivolumab then ipilimumab (arm A) or the reverse (arm B). Sequenced by immunoSEQ multiplex PCR; TCRdb stores in-frame clones only, minus some. Of 25,000 to 35,000 clones detected, about 89% appear once; the ten largest clones hold 12% to 15%. The sequences come from CD8+ T cells sorted from blood (inferred from file names), collected from a patient given nivolumab and ipilimumab in sequence. These receptors were taken from a human donor with melanoma.

The genes are TRBV4-1 and TRBJ1-2; the D gene is possibly TRBD1 (5 bases). The CDR3 contains 15 residues. Germline V gene data show CDR1 as MGHRA and CDR2 as YSYEKL. Trimming cost V 4 bases and J 3 bases, with 15 bases left between them. The CDR3 here is CASSPRPGGDYGYTF. The CDR3, as DNA: TGCGCCAGCAGCCCCCGACCGGGGGGGGACTATGGCTACACCTTC.

The chain is built from TRBV9 and TRBJ1-2; TRBD1 is a possible D gene (6 bases). CDR1 and CDR2 (germline): SGDLS, YYNGEE. V lost 3 bases and J 2 bases, leaving 14 bases between the germline ends. This CDR3 has 15 residues. CDR3 in DNA: TGTGCCAGCAGCGCGAACACAGGGTCCAACTATGGCTACACCTTC. Its translation is CASSANTGSNYGYTF.

The V and J genes are TRBV19 and TRBJ2-5, with a tentative D call TRBD1 (6 bases). The DNA matches TRBJ2-7 better at its end, which makes the J call doubtful. The germline gives CDR1 LNHDA, CDR2 SQIVND (reference sequence). There are 14 residues in the CDR3. The CDR3: CASSPGTHSYEQYF. The CDR3 DNA reads TGTGCCAGTAGTCCCGGGACACATTCCTACGAGCAGTACTTC.

The chain is built from TRBV6-5 and TRBJ1-4; D unresolved. Germline V gene lookup returns CDR1 MNHEY and CDR2 SVGAGI. The CDR3 runs 16 residues. V was cut by 0 bases and J by 4 bases, with 12 bases left in between. CDR3 DNA: TGTGCCAGCAGTTACTCTGCCGGGAAGGGTAATGAAAAACTGTTTTTT. This encodes CASSYSAGKGNEKLFF.

Concerning this clone itself: At the DNA level, this CDR3 is encoded by other sequences in the same sample as well. The chain joins TRBV5-4 to TRBJ2-5; 8 positions match TRBD2. The germline gives CDR1 SGHNT, CDR2 YYREEE (reference sequence). V was clipped by 0 bases and J by 2 bases; unmatched bases: 0. The CDR3 runs to 14 residues. In DNA, the CDR3 is TGTGCCAGCAGCTTGGCGGGGGGGCAAGAGACCCAGTACTTC. Residues: CASSLAGGQETQYF. Together with reference TRBV5-4 and TRBJ2-5, the CDR3 gives the full variable domain: ETGVTQSPTHLIKTRGQQVTLRCSSQSGHNTVSWYQQALGQGPQFIFQYYREEENGRGNFPPRFSGLQFPNYSSELNVNALELDDSALYLCASSLAGGQETQYFGPGTRLLVL.

The chain combines TRBV6-6 with TRBJ1-5, with no clear D. V lost 0 bases and J 2 bases, leaving 8 bases between the germline ends. CDR1 is MNHNY and CDR2 is SVGAGI in the germline V gene (reference sequence). The CDR3 runs to 15 residues. The CDR3 nucleotides are TGTGCCAGCAGTTACTCGTCCGGGGGCAATCAGCCCCAGCATTTT. Its protein is CASSYSSGGNQPQHF.

V usage is TRBV27 and J usage is TRBJ2-5, with 9 bases lining up with TRBD1. The germline CDR1 and CDR2 sequences are MNHEY and SMNVEV (reference sequence). The length of the CDR3 is 16 residues. V was clipped by 6 bases and J by 1 base; unmatched bases: 9. The CDR3 sequence: CASRTWTGASQETQYF. The CDR3 nucleotides read TGTGCCAGCAGGACCTGGACAGGGGCCTCCCAAGAGACCCAGTACTTC.

The chain links TRBV7-2 to TRBJ2-7; TRBD1 matches 7 bases. This CDR3 contains 15 residues. Germline V gene sequence: CDR1 SGHTA, CDR2 FQGNSA. J was trimmed by 1 base and V by 5 bases; bases with no gene match: 8. This CDR3 reads CASSPRQGSSYEQYF. For the CDR3, the DNA is TGTGCCAGCAGCCCGCGACAGGGATCATCCTACGAGCAGTACTTC.